The sequence of this T cell receptor beta chain was determined in a study of shared clonotypes between healthy human individuals (dated by TCRdb to the early 2020s). With regard to the full study: The cohort included three men and a couple of women between 18 and 49 years of age. For each donor, CD4 naive and CD4 memory were each run on three plates, CD8 naive on two plates, and CD8 memory on one plate. Blood TCR repertoires of several healthy adults were deeply sequenced to estimate repertoire size and the extent of clonotype sharing between individuals. Libraries were prepared and TCR repertoires were sequenced by different laboratories using diverse techniques, in order to increase sequencing depth and limit assay-specific biases. Leukapheresis yielded between about 0.94 and 9.5 billion PBMCs per donor.

From the cysteine up to the phenylalanine, the CDR3 has a length of 16 residues. Only CDR3 DNA is held: 48 bases, read in frame from base 1. V has 4 bases trimmed and J has 8 bases trimmed; junction bases matching no gene number 11. The germline V gene supplies CDR1 MNHEY and CDR2 SVGAGI. TCR CDR3 regions were amplified from genomic DNA by multiplex PCR using the deep immunoSEQ assay. Extracted genomic DNA from each cell subset was spread evenly across all wells of several immunoSEQ 96-well plates, with each plate serving as a replicate. For sorted subsets, each replicate PCR was loaded with roughly 0.2 ug genomic DNA, equivalent to about 33,000 T cell genomes. Purified libraries were quantified with a Qubit 3.0 fluorometer, sized on a Bioanalyzer 2100, and re-quantified with the KAPA Library Quantification kit. Each immunoSEQ 96-well plate was sequenced on its own single-read 150-cycle Illumina NextSeq 550 flow cell. In the original analysis: Because only junctional sequences without quality scores were contained in the immunoSEQ output, filtering matching that applied to full-length reads could not be performed. To assign V/J genes and CDR3, sequences were annotated against IMGT germline references using PyIR, a Python wrapper for IgBLAST v1.9. Reads were removed for weak V/J assignments (E-value above 1e-6), missing CDR3, stop codons, out-of-frame junctions, or ambiguous translated residues. V3J clonotypes were defined as sequences sharing an identical inferred V gene, J gene, and CDR3 amino acid sequence. Percentage overlap between repertoires was computed as shared unique clonotypes divided by the size of the smaller repertoire. Three approaches were used to assess repertoire richness: RTK rarefaction, the Chao1 estimator, and Recon v2.1 estimates of unobserved clonotypes. Generation probabilities were computed with OLGA for all TCRbeta clonotypes obtained by the gDNA method from a handful of donors. TCRdb holds this immuneACCESS table with in-frame rearrangements only. Some clones are missing; in checked studies, unresolved V genes explain under half, and the rest has no known cause. The DNA was the basis for D and trimming; V, J and clone size are from that table. Across this sample there are fewer than 3 million clones, with about 90% seen only once. The top ten clonotypes cover more than 0.35% of the sample.

Regarding this clone: Its recognized antigen is unknown. Base qualities are not at hand, and no much larger clone is one base apart.

Beyond this particular receptor, the publication reports: Even with the large sequencing depth, rarefaction of the sorted-subset datasets indicated that sequencing was incomplete. Naive subsets generally had larger estimated clonotype richness than memory subsets did. Sampling was restricted to blood, and TCR repertoires in tissue are likely to differ from TCR repertoires in blood. Pairwise subsampling led to the expectation that sequencing depth would affect the degree of clonotype sharing among donors. Because the study included only a small number of donors, the genetic and exposure-history diversity represented was limited. Compared with non-shared clonotypes, clonotypes shared by all four sorted-subset donors had higher generation probabilities. Across several donors, about 5% of naive CD4, approximately 4% of naive CD8, around 2.1% of memory CD4, and 0.4% of memory CD8 clonotypes were shared.

The donors were healthy, HIV-negative adults with no recently reported acute infections or vaccinations. Every donor was a Caucasian adult residing in Nashville, Tennessee, USA. CD4+ T cells were enriched by magnetic negative selection; naive cells were then positively selected on CD45RA, and the negative fraction formed the memory subset. Blood was obtained by leukapheresis, after which PBMCs were separated by Ficoll-Histopaque density gradient centrifugation and cryopreserved in liquid nitrogen vapor phase. Purity and quantity of every magnetically sorted T cell population were checked by analytical flow cytometry. From each sorted fraction, genomic DNA was isolated and quantified by UV absorbance on a Nanodrop 2000c.

The chain joins TRBV6-5 to TRBJ2-1; TRBD2 agrees with 10 junctional bases. The source is a man between 18 and 35 years old in good health. Some clones in this sample may be carry-over from other donors' samples. Specimen: naive CD4+ T cells from PBMCs. The cell subset or site label on this specimen signifies: CD45RA+ positively selected. This receptor carries the CDR3 CASSSGRLAGADEQFF. The DNA sequence is as follows: TGTGCCAGCAGTTCCGGTCGGCTAGCGGGAGCGGATGAGCAGTTCTTC.